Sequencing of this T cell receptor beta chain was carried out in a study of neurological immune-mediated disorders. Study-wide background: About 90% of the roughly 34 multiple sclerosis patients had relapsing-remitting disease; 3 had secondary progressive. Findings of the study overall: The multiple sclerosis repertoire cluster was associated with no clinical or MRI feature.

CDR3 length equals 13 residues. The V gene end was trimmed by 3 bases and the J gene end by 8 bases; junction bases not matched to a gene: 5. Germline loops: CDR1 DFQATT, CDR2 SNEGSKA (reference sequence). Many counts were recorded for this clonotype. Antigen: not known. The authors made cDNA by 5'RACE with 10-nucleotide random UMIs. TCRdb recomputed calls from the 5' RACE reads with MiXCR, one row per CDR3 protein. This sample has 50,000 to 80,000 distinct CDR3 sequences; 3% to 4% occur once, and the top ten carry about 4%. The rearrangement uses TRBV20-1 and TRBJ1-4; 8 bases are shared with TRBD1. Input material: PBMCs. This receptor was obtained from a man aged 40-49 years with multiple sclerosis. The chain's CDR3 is CSARSGGWEKLFF. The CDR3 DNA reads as TGCAGTGCTAGGTCAGGGGGCTGGGAAAAACTGTTTTTT.